This passage covers 4 T cell receptor beta chains from one sample sequenced in a study of CD8 T cells in Susac syndrome. RNA was extracted with the RNeasy kit, and a quantity of about 0.5 to 1 ug was reverse transcribed using random hexamers. Via MiXCR, TCRdb re-called the immunoSEQ multiplex PCR reads, giving one row per CDR3 protein. The repertoire holds about 300,000 distinct CDR3 sequences, with 85% as singletons. The sample comprised CD8+ T cells from PBMCs. These receptors came from a human donor with multiple sclerosis.

The chain combines TRBV28 with TRBJ1-5; 7 nucleotides line up with TRBD1. Losses at the gene ends were 1 base for V and 4 bases for J; bases not matched to a gene: 7. CDR1 MDHEN and CDR2 SYDVKM come from the germline V gene. The CDR3 extends over 16 amino acids. CDR3 loop: CASSLSGGGTNQPQHF. As DNA, the CDR3 is TGTGCCAGCAGTTTATCGGGAGGGGGCACTAATCAGCCCCAGCATTTT.

This chain joins TRBV19 and TRBJ1-1; D ambiguous. Trimming stripped 3 bases from V and 0 bases from J, with 5 bases between. CDR1 is LNHDA and CDR2 is SQIVND in the germline V gene (reference sequence). CDR3 length: 13 residues. The CDR3 region has the DNA TGTGCCAGTAGTATTTCGTTGAACACTGAAGCTTTCTTT. Residues: CASSISLNTEAFF.

V is TRBV6-2 or TRBV6-3 and J is TRBJ1-1; D is ambiguous. Per germline, CDR1 MNHEY and CDR2 SVGEGT. V gave up 10 bases and J gave up 6 bases, with 15 bases separating them. This CDR3 comprises 12 residues. DNA of the CDR3: TGTGCCACCACCCATCCCCATGCTGAAGCTTTCTTT. Residues: CATTHPHAEAFF.

The genes are TRBV24-1 and TRBJ2-1; D not resolved. V gave up 5 bases and J gave up 0 bases, with 4 bases separating them. The germline gives CDR1 KGHDR, CDR2 SFDVKD. The CDR3 consists of 13 residues. CDR3 in DNA: TGTGCCACCAGTGGGGGCTCCTACAATGAGCAGTTCTTC. It encodes CATSGGSYNEQFF.